This TCR beta chain was sequenced during a study of neurological immune-mediated disorders (dated 2019 in TCRdb). Concerning the study at large: Among the roughly 34 multiple sclerosis patients, relapsing-remitting MS was present in some 30 and secondary progressive MS was present in 3. Using UMI-based sequencing, the study compared peripheral blood TCR-beta repertoires from patients with HTLV-I-associated myelopathy (HAM/TSP), patients with multiple sclerosis, and healthy controls. Alongside PBMC samples, the set of approximately 100 TCR-beta libraries contained longitudinal samples, technical triplicates, and paired CD4+ and CD8+ T-cell subsets that had been sorted. The cohort was made up of approximately 65 subjects, consisting of roughly 15 HAM/TSP patients, about 34 multiple sclerosis patients and roughly 20 healthy controls.

Unsorted PBMC libraries were generated from 2 million PBMCs stored in RNAlater at -80 °C until RNA extraction. Multiple sclerosis patients were enrolled in a US clinical protocol evaluating disease progression by magnetic resonance imaging. Peripheral blood underwent Ficoll-Hypaque density gradient centrifugation to isolate PBMCs, which were then cryopreserved in liquid nitrogen. To synthesize cDNA, template-switch 5'RACE was performed with a primer carrying a 10-nucleotide random unique molecular identifier so that each TCR transcript was tagged. Every sequencing run covered 15-18 subjects and yielded more than 160 million TCR-beta sequences. The RNeasy kit was used for extraction of total RNA. TCR-beta VDJ regions were amplified with primers for the TCR constant region and the 5'RACE anchor, using the KAPA Real-time Library Amplification kit. Sample indexes and Illumina adaptors were added in a first PCR, after which library yield was increased in a second PCR. After Ampure bead purification, the TCR product of roughly 650 bp was size-selected on a 2% E-gel SizeSelection system. Before pooling, libraries had their quality checked on a Bioanalyzer, their concentration measured with Qubit, and their quantity determined with the Kapa Library Quantification kit. Paired-end 2 x 150 bp sequencing of the libraries was performed on an Illumina HiSeq 2500. To increase sequence diversity, roughly 24-32% phiX was spiked into each library pool. On the authors' methods: The quality-filtered reads were processed with the UMI-based MiGEC pipeline, whose error correction step removed more than 85% of the raw TCR sequences. IMGT germline references were used for aligning VDJ genes, and each clonotype was defined as a unique CDR3 amino acid sequence together with its V-J genes. Clonal expansion, Shannon diversity and CDR3 relatedness were evaluated with VDJtools (CalcPairwiseDistances, ClusterSamples), while phylogenetic trees were built in CLCbio workbench. Using coefficient-of-variation modelling across technical triplicates, the study counted a clone as expanded if it had at least 8 unique UMIs. The public reads were quality trimmed at Q25 with fastp and then assembled into clones with MiXCR by TCRdb, keeping productive beta chains. When rows share a CDR3 protein, they turn into one entry using the most common DNA and genes. Here the V and J calls rest on TCRdb's processing, not on the authors' analysis. Here the sample has 55,000 to 70,000 distinct CDR3 sequences; approximately 4.1% occur a single time. Together, the top ten hold about 1.5% of the sample.

The full study reports these points: Expanded clones from different subjects shared no identical CDR3 amino acid sequences, which suggests that TCR-beta repertoires were private in all groups. The MS cluster was not associated with any clinical or MRI features, and the authors stated that larger cohorts are needed. Phylogenetic analysis grouped repertoires from 18 of 34 MS patients into a cluster of related CDR3 sequences, suggesting a possible repertoire-level signature. TCR clonal expansion was greatest in HAM/TSP patients and smallest in MS patients, who ranked below even healthy controls.

The CDR3 measures 17 amino acids from cysteine to phenylalanine. This entry keeps only the CDR3 DNA: 51 bases, framed from base 1. According to the germline V gene (reference sequence), CDR1 reads SEHNR and CDR2 reads FQNEAQ. Trimmed from V: 0 bases; trimmed from J: 4 bases; junction bases lacking a gene match: 8. This clonotype was found many times. The specificity of this receptor is unknown. No base qualities exist here, and no much larger clone lies one base off it. This receptor was obtained from a young man with multiple sclerosis. The rearranged segments are TRBV7-9 and TRBJ2-5; the junction holds 10 bases that match TRBD1. The specimen sequenced was PBMCs. For the CDR3, the sequence is CASSLARGQGGRETQYF. The sequenced DNA is TGTGCCAGCAGCTTAGCTCGAGGACAGGGGGGAAGAGAGACCCAGTACTTC.